Listed below are T cell receptor beta chains from one sample, sequenced in a study of T cell repertoires in cytomegalovirus infection. These receptors have no identified antigens. From the reads, TCRdb called clonotypes with MiXCR, one entry per CDR3 protein. In the table there are under 200,000 distinct CDR3 sequences, approximately 21% of which are singletons. Source: CD8+ T cells from cultured PBMCs, taken from culture after CMV antigen stimulation. Source of these receptors: a human donor in good health (CMV status not recorded). Some clones in this sample may be carry-over from other donors' samples. Both conserved end residues are part of each CDR3. A D gene is named only where the DNA matches it firmly. Only part of the rows carry a size: once, few, many, or a class if the clone is expanded.

15,TRBV7-9,NA,NA,TRBJ2-3,CASSLVQGITDTQYF,TGTGCCAGCAGCTTAGTACAGGGCATAACAGATACGCAGTATTTT
15,TRBV12-3/TRBV12-4,NA,TRBD2,TRBJ2-3,CASRNSGTSTDTQYF,TGTGCCAGCAGAAATAGCGGGACTAGCACAGATACGCAGTATTTT
15,TRBV7-2,NA,TRBD1,TRBJ2-1,CASSLEGAGIHEQFF,TGTGCCAGCAGCTTAGAGGGGGCAGGAATTCATGAGCAGTTCTTC
11,TRBV7-8,NA,NA,TRBJ2-7,CASSLENEQYF,TGTGCCAGCAGCTTAGAAAACGAGCAGTACTTC
15,TRBV30,NA,NA,TRBJ2-7,CAWTPGTSSSYEQYF,TGTGCCTGGACTCCAGGGACAAGTAGCTCCTACGAGCAGTACTTC
12,TRBV12-3/TRBV12-4,NA,NA,TRBJ1-2,CASRQGLTGYTF,TGTGCCAGCAGGCAGGGATTAACCGGCTACACCTTC
15,TRBV5-8,few,NA,TRBJ1-6,CASSLVRGNNSPLHF,TGTGCCAGCAGCTTGGTTCGGGGCAACAATTCACCCCTCCACTTT
15,TRBV7-9,few,TRBD1,TRBJ1-2,CASSLDRNLNYGYTF,TGTGCCAGCAGCTTGGACAGGAACCTAAACTATGGCTACACCTTC
14,TRBV7-2,NA,NA,TRBJ2-5,CASRAAAGQETQYF,TGTGCCAGCAGGGCGGCGGCGGGGCAAGAGACCCAGTACTTC
16,TRBV12-3/TRBV12-4,NA,NA,TRBJ2-2,CASSDEGGANTGELFF,TGTGCCAGCAGCGACGAGGGGGGCGCGAACACCGGGGAGCTGTTTTTT
14,TRBV7-9,NA,NA,TRBJ1-6,CASSLTSYNSPLHF,TGTGCCAGCAGCTTAACATCTTATAATTCACCCCTCCACTTT
13,TRBV6-1,few,NA,TRBJ2-7,CASRKGPSYEQYF,TGTGCCAGCAGGAAGGGCCCTTCCTACGAGCAGTACTTC
16,TRBV7-2,few,TRBD2,TRBJ2-3,CASSTGLAGLVDTQYF,TGTGCCAGCAGCACCGGGCTAGCGGGGTTGGTAGATACGCAGTATTTT
11,TRBV27,few,NA,TRBJ1-4,CASSSDGIWFF,TGTGCCAGCAGTTCGGACGGGATATGGTTTTTT
12,TRBV7-2,NA,NA,TRBJ2-1,CASSLAGREQFF,TGTGCCAGCAGCTTAGCCGGCAGGGAGCAGTTCTTC
17,TRBV12-3/TRBV12-4,few,NA,TRBJ2-3,CASSPQFGTPSTDTQYF,TGTGCCAGCAGTCCGCAGTTCGGGACTCCTAGCACAGATACGCAGTATTTT
15,TRBV6-2/TRBV6-3,few,TRBD1,TRBJ2-2,CASSTTGGPAGELFF,TGTGCCAGCAGTACTACAGGGGGTCCGGCCGGGGAGCTGTTTTTT
15,TRBV7-8,NA,TRBD2,TRBJ2-7,CASSATAGTSYEQYF,TGTGCCAGCAGCGCTACAGCGGGGACCTCCTACGAGCAGTACTTC
16,TRBV4-1,few,TRBD2,TRBJ2-2,CASSQEMRGEVGELFF,TGCGCCAGCAGCCAAGAGATGCGGGGGGAAGTCGGGGAGCTGTTTTTT
16,TRBV7-2,NA,NA,TRBJ2-1,CASSSVSGPSYNEQFF,TGTGCCAGCAGCTCCGTGAGCGGTCCCTCCTACAATGAGCAGTTCTTC
17,TRBV7-9,NA,NA,TRBJ2-1,CASSSPQTAPRRNEQFF,TGTGCCAGCAGCTCCCCCCAGACAGCGCCGAGACGAAATGAGCAGTTCTTC
15,TRBV7-2,NA,TRBD1,TRBJ1-1,CASSFRGPIGPEAFF,TGTGCCAGCAGCTTCAGGGGGCCAATCGGCCCTGAAGCTTTCTTT
17,TRBV11-2,NA,NA,TRBJ1-2,CASSLDQGPGSNYGYTF,TGTGCCAGCAGCTTAGATCAGGGGCCGGGTTCTAACTATGGCTACACCTTC
12,TRBV7-6,few,NA,TRBJ2-2,CASTLATGELFF,TGTGCCAGCACCCTCGCCACCGGGGAGCTGTTTTTT
14,TRBV7-9,NA,NA,TRBJ2-5,CASSQLGVQETQYF,TGTGCCAGCAGCCAACTGGGGGTCCAAGAGACCCAGTACTTC
14,TRBV6-2/TRBV6-3,NA,NA,TRBJ1-1,CASMGGEWDTEAFF,TGTGCCAGCATGGGAGGGGAGTGGGACACTGAAGCTTTCTTT
15,TRBV27,few,NA,TRBJ1-1,CASSLTQGEGTEAFF,TGTGCCAGCAGTTTAACACAGGGAGAAGGCACTGAAGCTTTCTTT
15,TRBV19,few,NA,TRBJ1-1,CASSITGRSLERAFF,TGTGCCAGTAGTATAACGGGACGGTCACTCGAACGAGCTTTCTTT
17,TRBV6-5,NA,TRBD2,TRBJ2-1,CASSYRLAGRSYNEQFF,TGTGCCAGCAGTTACCGCCTAGCGGGGCGGTCCTACAATGAGCAGTTCTTC
15,TRBV6-1,few,TRBD1,TRBJ1-6,CASSETGGHNSPLHF,TGTGCCAGCAGTGAGACAGGGGGTCATAATTCACCCCTCCACTTT
14,TRBV10-3,few,NA,TRBJ2-5,CAISDPGLQETQYF,TGTGCCATCAGTGACCCGGGACTGCAAGAGACCCAGTACTTC
14,TRBV20-1,NA,NA,TRBJ2-7,CSARRQESSYEQYF,TGCAGTGCTAGACGACAGGAGAGCTCCTACGAGCAGTACTTC
14,TRBV3-1,NA,TRBD2,TRBJ2-1,CASSQGASGDEQFF,TGTGCCAGCAGCCAAGGAGCTAGCGGGGATGAGCAGTTCTTC
15,TRBV9,NA,NA,TRBJ2-5,CASSEGGGVQETQYF,TGTGCCAGCAGCGAGGGAGGAGGCGTCCAAGAGACCCAGTACTTC
12,TRBV7-9,once,NA,TRBJ1-1,CASSQEKPETFF,TGTGCCAGCAGCCAAGAGAAGCCCGAGACTTTCTTT
14,TRBV5-8,few,NA,TRBJ2-7,CASSSPGPTYEQYF,TGTGCCAGCAGCTCACCGGGTCCCACCTACGAGCAGTACTTC
14,TRBV6-2/TRBV6-3,few,NA,TRBJ2-2,CASSYSRLGGELFF,TGTGCCAGCAGTTATAGTAGATTAGGCGGGGAGCTGTTTTTT
15,TRBV5-6,few,TRBD1,TRBJ2-7,CASSSTGTGFYEQYF,TGTGCCAGCAGCTCTACCGGGACAGGGTTCTACGAGCAGTACTTC
13,TRBV7-9,few,NA,TRBJ1-1,CASHQDGNTEAFF,TGTGCCAGCCATCAAGACGGAAACACTGAAGCTTTCTTT
13,TRBV7-2,NA,NA,TRBJ2-3,CASSSDSTDTQYF,TGTGCCAGCAGCTCCGACAGCACAGATACGCAGTATTTT
15,TRBV12-5,NA,TRBD1,TRBJ2-2,CASGFRTGATGELFF,TGTGCTAGTGGTTTCAGGACAGGGGCCACCGGGGAGCTGTTTTTT
15,TRBV30,NA,NA,TRBJ2-3,CAWSPPPLSTDTQYF,TGTGCCTGGAGTCCCCCCCCCCTCAGCACAGATACGCAGTATTTT
16,TRBV7-2,NA,NA,TRBJ1-6,CASGPLTSSYNSPLHF,TGTGCCAGCGGCCCGTTAACGAGCTCCTATAATTCACCCCTCCACTTT
18,TRBV11-2,few,NA,TRBJ2-2,CASSLTSFPTQAPGELFF,TGTGCCAGCAGCTTAACTTCTTTCCCGACCCAGGCACCCGGGGAGCTGTTTTTT
14,TRBV9,NA,TRBD1,TRBJ1-1,CASSSGEGATEAFF,TGTGCCAGCAGCTCAGGGGAGGGGGCCACTGAAGCTTTCTTT
17,TRBV5-6,few,TRBD1,TRBJ2-5,CASSLVGQGASQETQYF,TGTGCCAGCAGCCTGGTGGGACAGGGGGCAAGTCAGGAGACCCAGTACTTC
16,TRBV3-1,many,NA,TRBJ2-3,CASSSVRDSTRNTQYF,TGTGCCAGCAGTTCCGTCCGGGACTCCACGAGGAATACGCAGTATTTT
15,TRBV4-2,few,NA,TRBJ1-1,CASSQVRAESTEAFF,TGTGCCAGCAGCCAAGTTCGGGCAGAGAGCACTGAAGCTTTCTTT
17,TRBV7-6,few,TRBD2,TRBJ2-1,CASSLRTSGGGYNEQFF,TGTGCCAGCAGCTTAAGGACTAGCGGGGGGGGATACAATGAGCAGTTCTTC
15,TRBV6-4,NA,NA,TRBJ1-1,CASRKDLSGNTEAFF,TGTGCCAGCAGGAAGGATCTGTCGGGGAACACTGAAGCTTTCTTT
13,TRBV12-3/TRBV12-4,few,NA,TRBJ1-2,CASSFGSLYGYTF,TGTGCCAGCAGTTTCGGGAGCCTCTATGGCTACACCTTC
14,TRBV5-1,NA,NA,TRBJ2-3,CASSLYGTTDTQYF,TGCGCCAGCAGCTTGTACGGGACCACAGATACGCAGTATTTT
16,TRBV9,NA,NA,TRBJ2-1,CASSPEGGYSYNEQFF,TGTGCCAGCAGCCCCGAGGGGGGGTACTCCTACAATGAGCAGTTCTTC
16,TRBV7-6,few,TRBD1,TRBJ2-1,CASSLDGTGTYNEQFF,TGTGCCAGCAGCTTAGACGGGACAGGGACCTACAATGAGCAGTTCTTC
16,TRBV20-1,NA,TRBD2,TRBJ2-1,CSAREVGRGAYNEQFF,TGCAGTGCTAGAGAGGTTGGGCGGGGGGCCTACAATGAGCAGTTCTTC
14,TRBV9,NA,TRBD1,TRBJ2-7,CASSPQGARDEQYF,TGTGCCAGCAGCCCCCAGGGGGCCAGAGACGAGCAGTACTTC
16,TRBV20-1,NA,NA,TRBJ2-1,CSARDLWAGAGNEQFF,TGCAGTGCTAGAGATCTCTGGGCAGGGGCTGGCAATGAGCAGTTCTTC
15,TRBV7-4,NA,NA,TRBJ2-1,CASIMTGRNYNEQFF,TGTGCCAGCATCATGACAGGGAGGAACTACAATGAGCAGTTCTTC